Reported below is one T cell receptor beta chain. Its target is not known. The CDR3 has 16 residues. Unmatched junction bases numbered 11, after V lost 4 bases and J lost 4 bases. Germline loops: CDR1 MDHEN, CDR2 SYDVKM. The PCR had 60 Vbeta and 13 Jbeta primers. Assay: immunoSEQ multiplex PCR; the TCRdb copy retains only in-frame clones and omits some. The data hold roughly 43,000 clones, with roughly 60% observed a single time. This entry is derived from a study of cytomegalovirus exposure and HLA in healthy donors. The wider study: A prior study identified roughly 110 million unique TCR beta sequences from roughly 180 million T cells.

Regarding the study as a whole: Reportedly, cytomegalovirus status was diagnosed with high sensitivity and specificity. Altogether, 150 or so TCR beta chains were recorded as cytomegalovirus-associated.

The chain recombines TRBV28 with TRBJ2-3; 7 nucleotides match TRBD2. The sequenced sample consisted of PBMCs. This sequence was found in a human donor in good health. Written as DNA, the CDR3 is TGTGCCAGCAGTTCGACCCCGGCAGGGAGGGCAGATACGCAGTATTTT. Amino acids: CASSSTPAGRADTQYF. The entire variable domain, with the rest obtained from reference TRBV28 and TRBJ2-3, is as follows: DVKVTQSSRYLVKRTGEKVFLECVQDMDHENMFWYRQDPGLGLRLIYFSYDVKMKEKGDIPEGYSVSREKKERFSLILESASTNQTSMYLCASSSTPAGRADTQYFGPGTRLTVL.